The source of this TCR beta chain is a study of CD8+ T cells in alopecia areata. Points from the study as a whole: Both scalp clonality and the expanded CD8+ clones among the top 100 showed a significant decrease with tofacitinib. Since there was just one nonresponder, nobody can yet say how baseline CD8+ expansion ties to response.

cDNA reverse transcribed from extracted RNA served as the sequencing template. Clones were sequenced by immunoSEQ multiplex PCR, and TCRdb holds only the in-frame ones, with some missing. This sample has 100,000 to 150,000 clones, with approximately 57% found just once. Treatment described: oral pan-JAK inhibitor, 5-10 mg twice daily. For this clone: Its antigen is unidentified.

Germline V gene data show CDR1 as GTSNPN and CDR2 as SVGIG (reference sequence). The CDR3 consists of 13 residues. The V gene lost 2 bases and the J gene lost 9 bases, with 16 bases spanning the gap. This clonotype originated in a human donor with alopecia areata. The V call is TRBV30, the J call TRBJ1-1; D gene unclear. The material sequenced was CD4+ T cells sorted from blood, taken at week 4, from a patient treated with tofacitinib. CDR3 sequence (DNA): TGTGCCTGGAGTCCCCTCGATCACTCTAAAGCTTTCTTT. This gives the protein CAWSPLDHSKAFF.